Reported below is one T cell receptor (beta chain). CDR1 and CDR2 from the germline V gene are MGHDK and SYGVNS. The J segment lost 5 bases and the V segment lost 0 bases, leaving 7 bases of the junction unmatched. CDR3 length: 16 amino acids. TCRdb re-called the RT-PCR reads through MiXCR, storing one row per CDR3 protein. This sample yields approximately 720,000 distinct CDR3 sequences, of which 11% to 15% are seen a single time; roughly 3.9% belongs to the top ten. The clonotype comes from a female donor in good health, serving as a healthy control. The chain recombines TRBV25-1 with TRBJ2-7; the match to TRBD2 covers 10 bases. The sample taken for sequencing was memory CD4+ T cells from blood. The CDR3: CASSEYSSGRNNEQYF. The CDR3 DNA is TGTGCCAGCAGTGAATATAGTAGCGGGAGGAATAACGAGCAGTACTTC.